This T cell receptor (beta chain) was observed in a study of blood T cell repertoires in COVID-19 (dated by TCRdb to between 2020 and 2021). Regarding the study in general: Samples from collaborators originated in the United States, Italy and Spain and spanned both the acute and convalescent phases of COVID-19. Nearly every sample came with metadata listing a de-identified subject ID, COVID-19 status, age in years and sex. A freely available public database, intended as a resource for researchers studying the immune response to SARS-CoV-2, is where the repertoires were released. HLA class I and class II types, where available, came from metadata supplied by the sample provider rather than from assay-based typing. Deeply sampled blood TCRbeta repertoires from subjects exposed to, actively infected with, or recovered from COVID-19 were included in the dataset. The material from the prospective study consisted of cDNA or gDNA derived from T cells, B-cell-depleted T cells, or PBMCs. Samples were obtained from the ongoing ImmuneRACE study (first 160 participants) and from 1,254 subjects provided by 6 global collaborators.

TCRbeta CDR3 regions were amplified from genomic DNA by means of the immunoSEQ Assay, a bias-controlled multiplex PCR. In the original analysis: Nucleated cell counts per sample were estimated from amplification of reference gene primers within the assay. To quantify the absolute abundance of each unique TCRbeta CDR3 rearrangement, sequence reads were collapsed and filtered. For each sample, productive Simpson clonality was calculated as the square root of Simpson's diversity index over productive rearrangements. In its TCRdb copy, this immuneACCESS table keeps in-frame sequences only and misses some clones. Where compared with another copy, unresolved V genes explain less than half of these, and the others have no known cause. Clone size and the V and J calls come from that table; the DNA yielded D and trimming. This sample is represented by approximately 120,000 clones; 84% of them were singletons. Clones ranked in the top ten supply roughly 6.5% of the sample.

General conclusions and limits of the study: The quantity of clinical and demographic metadata differed by source and by participant and was supplied without curation.

A distance of 13 bases separates the germline ends of V and J, which lose 3 bases and 5 bases respectively. There are 14 amino acids in the CDR3, from cysteine to phenylalanine inclusive. The CDR3 DNA has 42 bases and is translated from base 1. For CDR1 and CDR2, the germline V gene lists ENHRY and SYGVKD. Turning to this clone: The antigen this receptor binds is unknown. Base qualities are not provided; no much larger clone lies one nucleotide away.

Each collaborating institution followed its own protocols to collect whole blood in K2EDTA tubes. Collaborator samples were shipped for TCRbeta analysis as frozen whole blood, isolated PBMCs, or DNA extracted from either sample type. The chain uses TRBV10-3 and TRBJ1-1; TRBD1 could be the D gene, as 6 bases match. The clonotype originates from a woman aged 45-59 years with acute or convalescent COVID-19. Sequencing was done on a sample of peripheral blood. Read as DNA, the sequence is TGTGCCATCAGTGAATCTAATAGGGGGACTGAAGCTTTCTTT. Translated, it reads CAISESNRGTEAFF.